This T cell receptor beta chain derives from a study of shared clonotypes between healthy human individuals. In the case of this clone: Its antigen is not known.

Germline V lookup: CDR1 SGHKS, CDR2 YYEKEE (reference sequence). Between the trimmed V and J ends, which lost 3 bases and 8 bases, there was a span of 17 bases. This CDR3 region has 14 residues. The deep-level immunoSEQ assay was used. Genomic DNA from each subset was divided evenly over several immunoSEQ plates. Clones were read by immunoSEQ multiplex PCR, and TCRdb kept only the in-frame ones, dropping some. The table has 2 million to 2.5 million clones, 85% to 95% seen once. Whole-study results and caveats: The study found lower generation probabilities in non-shared clonotypes than in those shared by all four donors. Genetic and exposure-history diversity was limited by the few donors.

This clonotype was sampled from a man between 18 and 35 years old in good health. Some clones in this sample may be carry-over from other donors' samples. The V call is TRBV5-5, the J call TRBJ1-2, with D possibly matching TRBD1 (5 bases). The sample comprised naive CD4+ T cells from PBMCs. This sample's subset: CD45RA+ positively selected. CDR3 sequence reads: CASSWAAAGEGYTF. CDR3 in DNA: TGTGCCAGCAGCTGGGCAGCCGCGGGGGAGGGCTACACCTTC.